This T cell receptor (beta chain) originates from a study of shared T cell receptors in the human thymus. The CDR3 is 16 residues long. The V gene's germline CDR1 is LGHNA and CDR2 YNFKEQ. V shed 0 bases and J 6 bases; nucleotides not matched to a gene: 6. The data were produced by immunoSEQ multiplex PCR, yet TCRdb's version contains in-frame clones alone and is incomplete. The repertoire consists of about 660,000 clones, with more than 75% occurring once and the leading ten covering approximately 0.01%. This same sample was also taken into another study, of human thymus T cells. From that report: Donation was from healthy Finnish infants who were having corrective surgery that addressed congenital heart defects.

Sequences were obtained from thymocytes. V and J are TRBV4-2 and TRBJ2-2; 8 bases are a match to TRBD2. This receptor was identified in a boy under two years old with a congenital heart defect. CDR3 residues: CASSQEREDYAGELFF. The CDR3 coding sequence is TGTGCCAGCAGCCAAGAGCGGGAGGACTACGCCGGGGAGCTGTTTTTT.